The next 5 T cell receptor beta chains were all read from a single sample in a study of shared clonotypes between healthy human individuals. Profiled with immunoSEQ multiplex PCR; TCRdb holds only in-frame clones, not every one. The table lists millions of clones, approximately 94% of them singletons. The source material was naive CD4+ T cells sorted from blood. Documented subset: CD45RA+ positively selected. These receptors were obtained from a man younger than 35 in good health.

In the case of this clone: The same CDR3 also results from other DNA sequences found in this sample. The chain joins TRBV5-1 to TRBJ2-7; 11 nucleotides agree with TRBD1. The CDR3 loop spans 14 amino acids. The ends lost 4 bases at V and 4 bases at J; junction bases unmatched: 4. Germline V gives CDR1 SGHRS, CDR2 YFSETQ. The CDR3 nucleotides are TGCGCCAGCAGCCCGGGACAGGGGGGGTACGAGCAGTACTTC. Residues: CASSPGQGGYEQYF.

J is TRBJ2-3 and V is TRBV4-2; D unresolved. The CDR3 sequence is 15 residues long. The germline V gene encodes CDR1 LGHNA and CDR2 YNFKEQ. Trimming shortened V by 0 bases and J by 7 bases, and 14 bases separated the two germline ends. CDR3 residues: CASSQDQNGPYTQYF. In DNA, the CDR3 is TGTGCCAGCAGCCAAGACCAAAACGGTCCGTATACGCAGTATTTT.

About this clone itself: Other DNA variants within this sample encode the same CDR3. This sequence joins TRBV6-6 and TRBJ1-5; the D is unclear. This CDR3 spans 13 amino acids. From germline, CDR1 is MNHNY and CDR2 SVGAGI (reference sequence). V lost 4 bases and J 5 bases, leaving 9 bases between the germline ends. The CDR3 loop is CASSFPGDQPQHF. CDR3 DNA sequence: TGTGCCAGCAGTTTTCCAGGAGATCAGCCCCAGCATTTT.

V usage is TRBV19 and J usage is TRBJ2-3; D not certain. Germline lookup yields CDR1 LNHDA and CDR2 SQIVND (reference sequence). Trimming pared 3 bases from V and 6 bases from J, leaving 10 bases between. The CDR3 is 13 amino acids. For the CDR3, the DNA is TGTGCCAGTAGTATGCAACATTCCGATACGCAGTATTTT. Its translation is CASSMQHSDTQYF.

The CDR3 region is CASSLFSQGARSEQFF. Here the CDR3 DNA reads TGCGCCAGCAGCTTATTCAGCCAGGGGGCGCGTAGTGAGCAGTTCTTC. This sequence joins TRBV5-1 and TRBJ2-1, with 8 positions matching TRBD1. V lost 2 bases and J lost 9; bases outside the gene matches: 13. CDR3 length: 16 residues. CDR1 and CDR2 (germline): SGHRS, YFSETQ.